One and the same sample provided the 21 T cell receptor beta chains below, sequenced in a study of blood T cells in healthy people across ages. The use of a sample-barcoded 5' primer and a J-beta primer mix characterized a second PCR of about 6 to 12 cycles. Each CDR3 protein gets one entry after TCRdb re-called the 5' RACE reads with MiXCR. Here the sample spans some 1.7 million distinct CDR3 sequences, 28% being singletons. Sequences were obtained from blood. Receptors were obtained from a woman aged 30 to 39 in good health.

This chain connects TRBV7-2 to TRBJ2-3; TRBD2 might be the D (5 bases). Germline V gene data show CDR1 as SGHTA and CDR2 as FQGNSA. The CDR3 totals 15 residues. The V end lost 3 bases, the J end lost 4 bases, and 14 bases lay between the germline ends. CDR3 residues: CASSFAPGSSDTQYF. CDR3 nucleotide sequence: TGTGCCAGCAGCTTCGCCCCGGGGAGCTCAGATACGCAGTATTTT.

This clonotype was counted only a few times. It may be a read error: a sequence one base away is much more abundant. This chain joins TRBV9 and TRBJ2-1; TRBD1 might be the D (5 bases). Between the trimmed V and J ends, which lost 3 bases and 13 bases, there was a span of 20 bases. The CDR3 runs 14 residues. The germline V gene has CDR1 SGDLS and CDR2 YYNGEE. The CDR3 nucleotides read TGTGCCAGCAGCGCTTCACAGGTCAGAGAGACCCAGTTCTTC. Its protein product is CASSASQVRETQFF.

In regard to this clonotype: This may be a read error: a much more frequent sequence differs by one nucleotide. The gene calls are TRBV12-3 or TRBV12-4 and TRBJ2-1; D is unresolved. This CDR3 has 12 residues. Trimming stripped 8 bases from V and 9 bases from J, with 14 bases between. This CDR3 is CASGHKLVEQFF. CDR3 DNA sequence: TGTGCCAGCGGTCATAAGTTGGTTGAGCAGTTCTTC.

The V and J genes are TRBV20-1 and TRBJ2-5; 12 bases line up with TRBD2. Germline CDR1 DFQATT, CDR2 SNEGSKA (reference sequence). This CDR3 comprises 14 residues. V lost 6 bases and J lost 5; bases outside the gene matches: 7. The CDR3 here is CSAPSGGASETQYF. CDR3 bases: TGCAGTGCACCTAGCGGGGGGGCCTCGGAGACCCAGTACTTC.

Concerning this clonotype: One junction end disagrees with the germline gene, perhaps due to a read error. The rearrangement joins TRBV4-3 to TRBJ2-7; D gene uncertain. CDR1 is LGHNA, CDR2 YSLEER, per germline. This CDR3 has 18 amino acids. CDR3 amino acids: CASSQDESNWSLSYERYF. The CDR3 DNA reads as TGCGCCAGCAGCCAAGATGAATCGAACTGGAGTCTCTCCTACGAGCGGTACTTC.

There are a few counts of this clonotype. The rearrangement joins TRBV12-2 to TRBJ2-1; no DNA check was done on the table's D call, TRBD2. TRBV12-2 is reported as a pseudogene. The CDR3 consists of 22 residues. The CDR3 DNA is TGTGCAAGTCGCTTAGTGGGTAGGATGGTAGGACTAGCGGGCCCCAGCTACAATGAGCAGTTCTTC. Its translation: CASRLVGRMVGLAGPSYNEQFF.

The chain is built from TRBV2 and TRBJ2-7; 9 bases agree with TRBD1. The CDR3 extends over 14 amino acids. V lost 8 bases, J lost 2 bases, and 7 bases stayed unmatched. The germline V gene has CDR1 SNHLY and CDR2 FYNNEI. The CDR3 here is CASGIDRGAYEQYF. The CDR3 DNA reads TGTGCCAGCGGGATCGACAGGGGGGCCTACGAGCAGTACTTC.

This clonotype was seen more than once but under ten times. Here the CDR3 reads CASSLGRGAEGYTF. The CDR3 bases are TGCGCCAGCAGCTTGGGACGTGGGGCTGAAGGCTACACCTTC. The chain employs TRBV5-1 and TRBJ1-2, with D maybe TRBD1 (5 bases). V dropped 0 bases and J dropped 8 bases, with 14 bases sitting between them. This CDR3 is 14 amino acids long. The germline V gene encodes CDR1 SGHRS and CDR2 YFSETQ.

The chain is built from TRBV20-1 and TRBJ2-1; 11 positions agree with TRBD2. J gave up 7 bases and V 5 bases, and 10 bases lay outside the gene matches. The CDR3 runs to 15 residues. The V gene's germline CDR1 is DFQATT and CDR2 SNEGSKA (reference sequence). CDR3 coding DNA: TGCAGTGCTTCTGCATTAGCGGGAGGGTTTAATGAGCAGTTCTTC. Its translation is CSASALAGGFNEQFF.

This clonotype was seen a few times. This may arise from a read error, as a much more abundant clone is one base away. V is TRBV29-1 and J is TRBJ2-3; 11 bases map to TRBD2. This CDR3 region has 16 residues. CDR1 is SQVTM, CDR2 ANQGSEA, per germline. CDR3 residues: CGATPRTSGSTDTQYF. The CDR3 DNA reads TGCGGCGCTACACCCAGGACTAGCGGGAGCACAGATACGCAGTATTTT.

This chain uses TRBV9 with TRBJ2-3; 9 positions match TRBD2. J gave up 6 bases and V 7 bases, and 18 bases lay outside the gene matches. In germline, CDR1 is SGDLS, CDR2 YYNGEE. The CDR3 loop spans 17 amino acids. CDR3 in DNA: TGTGCCAGCGGCGAGGAGAGGCTAGCGGGGCTTATGGATACGCAGTATTTT. As protein: CASGEERLAGLMDTQYF.

This clonotype was seen a handful of times. The chain is built from TRBV7-2 and TRBJ2-5; 14 bases align to TRBD2. The junction had 7 bases not matched to a gene; V was cut back by 5 bases and J by 5 bases. There are 16 residues in the CDR3. The germline gives CDR1 SGHTA, CDR2 FQGNSA. Here the CDR3 reads CASSPTSGRAGETQYF. The CDR3 DNA reads as TGTGCCAGCAGCCCGACTAGCGGGAGGGCCGGGGAGACCCAGTACTTC.

The rearrangement uses TRBV6-6 and TRBJ1-5; TRBD1 agrees at 9 bases. The CDR3 extends over 16 amino acids. V lost 6 bases to trimming and J lost 4 bases; unmatched junction nucleotides: 10. CDR1 is MNHNY and CDR2 is SVGAGI in the germline V gene (reference sequence). The CDR3 nucleotides read TGTGCCAGCAGCAACCCGGACAGGGGATCAAATCAGCCCCAGCATTTT. Its translation: CASSNPDRGSNQPQHF.

Note on this clonotype: One end of the junction varies from germline; a read error may be responsible. This chain uses TRBV12-5 with TRBJ1-5, with 7 bases lining up with TRBD1. CDR1 is LGHNT, CDR2 FRNRAP, per germline. This CDR3 comprises 19 residues. The CDR3 DNA reads as TGTGCTAGTGGTTTGATCCTAGGACAGGCCGTCTGGGGCAATCAGCCTCAGCATTTT. Amino acid sequence: CASGLILGQAVWGNQPQHF. The entire variable domain, with the rest obtained from reference TRBV12-5 and TRBJ1-5, is as follows: DARVTQTPRHKVTEMGQEVTMRCQPILGHNTVFWYRQTMMQGLELLAYFRNRAPLDDSGMPKDRFSAEMPDATLATLKIQPSEPRDSAVYFCASGLILGQAVWGNQPQHFGDGTRLSIL.

This clonotype was found many times. The rearrangement uses TRBV12-3 or TRBV12-4 and TRBJ1-1; D remains ambiguous. The CDR3 length is 14 residues. Trimming cost V 4 bases and J 6 bases, with 15 bases left between them. DNA for the CDR3: TGTGCCAGCAGTTCTCCTTTCGGGTGGCCTGAAGCTTTCTTT. This encodes CASSSPFGWPEAFF.

V and J are TRBV14 and TRBJ2-7; D might be TRBD1 (5 bases). The CDR3 contains 14 residues. V shed 6 bases and J shed 2 bases, with 14 bases lying between them. Germline-derived CDR1 and CDR2 are SGHDN and FVKESK. The CDR3: CASSIDSTPYEQYF. CDR3 sequence (DNA): TGTGCCAGCAGTATCGACAGTACCCCCTACGAGCAGTACTTC.

The V and J genes are TRBV7-2 and TRBJ1-2; TRBD1 matches 8 bases. The junction had 10 bases not matched to a gene; V was cut back by 4 bases and J by 0 bases. This CDR3 is 17 amino acids long. CDR1 and CDR2 from the germline V gene are SGHTA and FQGNSA. This CDR3 is CASSSSTGESTNYGYTF. The DNA for the CDR3 is TGTGCCAGCAGCTCTTCGACAGGGGAGAGTACTAACTATGGCTACACCTTC.

The rearrangement joins TRBV19 to TRBJ1-5; TRBD1 matches at 7 bases. V lost 5 bases and J lost 2; bases outside the gene matches: 15. This CDR3 is 18 amino acids long. Germline V gene sequence: CDR1 LNHDA, CDR2 SQIVND (reference sequence). The CDR3 spells CASSRRTGGGGGNQPQHF. Here the CDR3 DNA reads TGTGCCAGTAGTCGGAGGACAGGCGGCGGAGGGGGCAATCAGCCCCAGCATTTT.

This clonotype has only a few counts. V gene TRBV3-1 combines with J gene TRBJ2-5; D is ambiguous. The CDR3 sequence is 14 residues long. CDR1 and CDR2 (germline): LGHDT, YNNKEL (reference sequence). Between the trimmed V and J ends, which lost 2 bases and 0 bases, there was a span of 7 bases. This CDR3 is CASSQKGYQETQYF. DNA of the CDR3: TGTGCCAGCAGCCAAAAGGGCTACCAAGAGACCCAGTACTTC.

The gene calls are TRBV28 and TRBJ2-7, with TRBD2 matching 13 bases. This CDR3 region has 14 residues. Per the germline V gene, CDR1 is MDHEN and CDR2 is SYDVKM. The J segment lost 6 bases and the V segment lost 7 bases, leaving 6 bases of the junction unmatched. The CDR3 DNA reads as TGTGCCAGCAAGGGACTAGCGGGAACCCCCGAGCAGTACTTC. It specifies CASKGLAGTPEQYF.

This clonotype was found many times. This chain connects TRBV10-3 to TRBJ2-7; D is perhaps TRBD1 (5 bases). The germline V gene encodes CDR1 ENHRY and CDR2 SYGVKD. This CDR3 is built from 16 residues. Between the trimmed V and J ends, which lost 6 bases and 4 bases, there was a span of 22 bases. The CDR3 DNA sequence: TGTGCCATCAGGTCTTCTATGGGGCAGGCGGAATACGAGCAGTACTTC. This sequence encodes CAIRSSMGQAEYEQYF.